This TCR beta chain was found in a study of T cells in localized non-small cell lung cancer. Study-wide points: Adjacent lung was found to contain a median roughly 50 of the top 100 tumor clones. Uninvolved neighboring lung showed the greatest T cell clonality, exceeding tumor. Sequencing was restricted to one tumor region; therefore, heterogeneity remains possible.

A remark on this clone: Its matching antigen is unknown.

CDR3 length: 14 residues. The V end lost 3 bases, the J end lost 4 bases, and 13 bases lay between the germline ends. CDR1 GTSNPN and CDR2 SVGIG come from the germline V gene (reference sequence). Method: immunoSEQ multiplex PCR; TCRdb's copy keeps in-frame clones and lacks some. The profile shows several thousand clones, about 30% of them singletons. This receptor was identified in a man aged 40 to 69 with stage II lung adenocarcinoma. The sample consisted of lung tumor tissue, taken before any cancer treatment. J is TRBJ1-3 and V is TRBV30; no firm D call. The CDR3 here is CAWRAGGTGNTIYF. The CDR3 nucleotides are TGTGCCTGGAGGGCGGGTGGCACCGGAAACACCATATATTTT.